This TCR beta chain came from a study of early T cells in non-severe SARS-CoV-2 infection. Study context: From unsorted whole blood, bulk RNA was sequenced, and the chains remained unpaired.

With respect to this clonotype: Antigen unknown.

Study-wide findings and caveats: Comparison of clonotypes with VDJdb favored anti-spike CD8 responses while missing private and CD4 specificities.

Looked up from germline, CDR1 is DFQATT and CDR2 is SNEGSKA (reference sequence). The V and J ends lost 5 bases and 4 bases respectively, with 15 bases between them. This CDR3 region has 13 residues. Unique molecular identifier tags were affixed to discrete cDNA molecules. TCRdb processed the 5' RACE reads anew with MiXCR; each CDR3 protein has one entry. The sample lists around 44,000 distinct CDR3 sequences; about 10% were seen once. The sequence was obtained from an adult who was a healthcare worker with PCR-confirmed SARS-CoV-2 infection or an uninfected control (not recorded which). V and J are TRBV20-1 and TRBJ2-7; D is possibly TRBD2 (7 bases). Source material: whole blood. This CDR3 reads CSALGGGPYEQYF. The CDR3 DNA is TGCAGTGCTTTAGGGGGAGGGCCGTACGAGCAGTACTTC.